This passage covers 20 T cell receptor beta chains from one sample sequenced in a study of tumor-infiltrating lymphocytes in oesophageal squamous cell carcinoma (dated by TCRdb to the mid-2010s). The receptor library was made with PCR. For sequencing, an Illumina HiSeq 2000 was employed. TCRdb reanalyzed the raw reads on its own, using fastp at Q25 for trimming and MiXCR for clone calling, and kept in-frame beta chains. CDR3 protein duplicates are merged, each entry listing the most common genes and DNA. A total of more than 10,000 distinct CDR3 sequences appear in this sample, approximately 47% of them only once. About 12% of the sample is taken by the ten largest. The material sequenced was blood. These receptors all come from a female donor with esophageal squamous cell carcinoma.

This clonotype appeared a single time. This clone may be a read error of a much larger clone one base away. The chain combines TRBV4-3 with TRBJ2-7; D not certain. Gene TRBJ2-1 matches the end of the DNA better, so the J call may be wrong. Germline V CDR1 and CDR2: LGHNA, YSLEER. The CDR3 runs to 15 residues. As DNA, the CDR3 is TGCGCCAGCAGCCAAGTCGTCGCAGCTCCCTACGAGCAGTTCTTC. It codes for CASSQVVAAPYEQFF.

This chain links TRBV7-2 with TRBJ2-5; 7 bases line up with TRBD1. The J call is uncertain, as TRBJ2-4 better fits the DNA end. The CDR3 sequence is 16 residues long. Germline CDR1 is SGHTA and CDR2 is FQGNSA. In DNA form, the CDR3 reads TGTGCCAGCAGCCCAGACAGGGCGGAGGCCAAAAACATTCAGTACTTC. Protein sequence: CASSPDRAEAKNIQYF.

The V and J genes are TRBV7-8 and TRBJ2-4, with D unclear. The J call is uncertain, as TRBJ2-7 better fits the DNA end. Germline V CDR1 and CDR2: SGHVS, FQNEAQ. The CDR3 consists of 16 residues. The CDR3 sequence is CASSQTLSNPLNEQYF. Written as DNA, the CDR3 is TGTGCCAGCAGCCAGACCCTGTCGAACCCTTTGAACGAGCAGTACTTC.

By sample fraction, this clonotype is medium-sized. The chain links TRBV28 to TRBJ2-5; D perhaps matches TRBD2 (5 bases). The CDR3 extends over 13 amino acids. The V end was cut by 6 bases, the J end by 9 bases, with 17 bases between. In germline, CDR1 is MDHEN, CDR2 SYDVKM. The CDR3 nucleotides read TGTGCCAGCAGCCCTGGAGAGGGATGGTCCCAGTACTTC. It translates to CASSPGEGWSQYF.

This chain links TRBV12-3 or TRBV12-4 with TRBJ2-3; TRBD1 aligns across 8 bases. V lost 8 bases, J lost 3 bases, and 13 bases stayed unmatched. This CDR3 is built from 16 residues. CDR3 region: CASGGPAGGATDTQYF. In DNA, the CDR3 is TGTGCCAGCGGGGGTCCCGCAGGGGGCGCAACAGATACGCAGTATTTT.

The chain is built from TRBV7-4 and TRBJ2-3; D remains ambiguous. Germline CDR1 SGHVT, CDR2 SQSDAQ. The V gene lost 5 bases and the J gene lost 5 bases, with 8 bases spanning the gap. The CDR3 covers 12 residues. The CDR3 spells CASSLLRDTQYF. The CDR3 DNA reads TGTGCCAGCAGCCTACTCCGAGATACGCAGTATTTT.

The chain links TRBV7-2 to TRBJ2-5; 10 bases align to TRBD2. Judging by the DNA end, TRBJ2-1 fits better; the J call may be wrong. This CDR3 is built from 15 residues. The germline CDR1 and CDR2 sequences are SGHTA and FQGNSA. The CDR3 DNA reads as TGTGCCAGCAGCCAGACTAGCGGGCCCATGGATGAGCAGTTCTTC. This gives the protein CASSQTSGPMDEQFF.

The genes are TRBV12-3 or TRBV12-4 and TRBJ2-5, with TRBD1 as a possible D gene (5 bases). The tail of the sequence fits TRBJ2-1 better, so the J call may be wrong. The CDR3 runs to 13 residues. CDR3 nucleotides: TGTGCCAGCAGTTTGGGGCCATACAATGAGCAGTTCTTC. Protein: CASSLGPYNEQFF.

The chain employs TRBV28 and TRBJ2-7, with 9 bases lining up with TRBD2. The J call may be faulty, since TRBJ2-1 better matches the DNA end. The CDR3 has 14 amino acids. Per germline, CDR1 MDHEN and CDR2 SYDVKM. The CDR3 region has the DNA TGTGCCAGAACTTATAGCGGGAGCGGCTACGAGCAGTTCTTC. Its protein product is CARTYSGSGYEQFF.

The chain uses TRBV11-2 and TRBJ2-4; D may be TRBD2 (5 bases). The CDR3 sequence is 13 residues long. CDR1 SGHAT and CDR2 FQNNGV come from the germline V gene. The V and J ends lost 5 bases and 13 bases respectively, with 18 bases between them. The CDR3 nucleotides read TGTGCCAGCAGCCGTAATCAGAGGGATGAGCAGTACTTC. Its translation is CASSRNQRDEQYF.

To note about this clonotype: Being one base from a much bigger clone, this may be a read error. This sequence joins TRBV7-8 and TRBJ2-1; 8 nucleotides align to TRBD1. Looked up from germline, CDR1 is SGHVS and CDR2 is FQNEAQ. This CDR3 has 13 residues. DNA for the CDR3: TGTGCCAGCAGTTCGGACAGGGACGGTGAGCAGGACTTC. It yields the protein CASSSDRDGEQDF.

This sequence joins TRBV7-6 and TRBJ2-3; no clear D. The germline V gene encodes CDR1 SGHVS and CDR2 FNYEAQ. The CDR3 covers 13 residues. V gave up 3 bases and J gave up 4 bases, with 8 bases separating them. The CDR3 sequence: CASSFSGPDTQYF. CDR3 bases: TGTGCCAGCAGCTTTAGTGGCCCAGATACGCAGTATTTT.

The V call is TRBV7-2, the J call TRBJ2-1, with 8 bases that match TRBD2. Germline-derived CDR1 and CDR2 are SGHTA and FQGNSA. This CDR3 comprises 16 residues. After removal of 1 base from V and 4 bases from J, the junction contained 6 bases not matched to a gene. The CDR3 region is CASSLVVAGRYNEQFF. The CDR3 DNA sequence: TGTGCCAGCAGCTTAGTTGTAGCGGGAAGATACAATGAGCAGTTCTTC. The full variable domain, with the rest looked up from reference TRBV7-2 and TRBJ2-1, is GAGVSQSPSNKVTEKGKDVELRCDPISGHTALYWYRQSLGQGLEFLIYFQGNSAPDKSGLPSDRFSAERTGGSVSTLTIQRTQQEDSAVYLCASSLVVAGRYNEQFFGPGTRLTVL.

The chain uses TRBV11-3 and TRBJ2-4, with 9 bases fitting TRBD1. The J call is in doubt because the DNA end fits TRBJ2-5 better. The CDR3 contains 16 residues. Germline lookup yields CDR1 SGHNT and CDR2 YENEEA. In DNA form, the CDR3 reads TGTGCCGGGAGCTTAGCCTTCGGGACAGGGATGGAGACCCAGTACTTC. Its protein product is CAGSLAFGTGMETQYF.

To note about this clonotype: This CDR3 fails to terminate in the conserved phenylalanine or tryptophan, so it likely reflects a read error. The limits of the CDR3 on the DNA are not certain, so only TCRdb's listed CDR3 is given. The rearrangement uses TRBV7-9 and TRBJ2-3; the table's D gene call, TRBD1, was not cross checked with the DNA. A total of 19 residues make up the CDR3, ends included. CDR1 is SEHNR, CDR2 FQNEAQ, per germline (reference sequence). CDR3 protein: CASAGARTEKPGSEQYFGP.

This clonotype was counted a few times. The chain has TRBV19 and TRBJ2-1; 13 bases line up with TRBD2. Germline V gives CDR1 LNHDA, CDR2 SQIVND (reference sequence). The CDR3 totals 16 residues. After removal of 4 bases from V and 5 bases from J, the junction contained 5 bases not matched to a gene. For the CDR3, the DNA is TGTGCCAGTAGTAAAACTAGCGGGAGGGCGGACAATGAGCAGTTCTTC. This gives the protein CASSKTSGRADNEQFF.

The V and J genes are TRBV2 and TRBJ1-5; D uncertain. Germline V gene data show CDR1 as SNHLY and CDR2 as FYNNEI. CDR3 length: 14 residues. Trimming took off 6 bases at V and 0 bases at J, with 9 bases between the two ends. CDR3 nucleotide sequence: TGTGCCAGCAGGACGGGGTTTAGCAATCAGCCCCAGCATTTT. Amino acid sequence: CASRTGFSNQPQHF.

This clonotype is a singleton in its sample. The CDR3 here is CASKQGNTEAFF. CDR3 in DNA: TGTGCCAGCAAGCAGGGTAACACTGAAGCTTTCTTT. This chain connects TRBV12-3 or TRBV12-4 to TRBJ1-1; possibly TRBD1 for D (5 bases). The CDR3 is made up of 12 amino acids. Trimming removed 7 bases from V and 2 bases from J, with 8 bases in between.

By sample share, this clonotype is medium-sized. The rearrangement uses TRBV6-6 and TRBJ2-5, with 10 bases fitting TRBD2. The germline V gene encodes CDR1 MNHNY and CDR2 SVGAGI (reference sequence). There are 17 residues in the CDR3. After removal of 0 bases from V and 1 base from J, the junction contained 5 bases not matched to a gene. CDR3 sequence reads: CASSYSASGGPQETQYF. The DNA of the CDR3 is TGTGCCAGCAGTTACTCGGCTAGCGGGGGACCCCAAGAGACCCAGTACTTC.

The genes are TRBV7-2 and TRBJ2-1, with TRBD2 matching 7 bases. The J call may be mistaken, given a closer DNA end match to TRBJ2-7. This CDR3 is 15 amino acids long. CDR1 is SGHTA, CDR2 FQGNSA, per germline. CDR3 sequence: CASSLYPSGGNEQYF. In DNA, the CDR3 is TGTGCCAGCAGCTTATACCCTAGCGGAGGCAATGAGCAGTACTTC.